The entry that follows covers one T cell receptor beta chain sequence. The authors' processing: Amplification from reference gene primers served as the basis for estimated nucleated cell counts. Some clones are missing from TCRdb's copy, which holds only in-frame ones; the method was immunoSEQ multiplex PCR. V, J and clone size reflect that table, while D and trimming were determined from the DNA. Of about 170,000 clones listed, around 80% are singletons. Looked up from germline, CDR1 is MGHRA and CDR2 is YSYEKL. The CDR3 extends over 17 amino acids. Trimming took 0 bases from V and 3 from J; bases not matched to a gene: 9. The sample originates from a study of blood T cell repertoires in COVID-19. Study overall: Both acute and convalescent COVID-19 samples were obtained from the United States, Italy and Spain. In each case, the material was cDNA or gDNA derived from T cells, B-cell-depleted T cells, or PBMCs.

The chain combines TRBV4-1 with TRBJ2-7; 9 nucleotides match TRBD2. The receptor's source is an elderly woman with acute or convalescent COVID-19. The sample comprised peripheral blood. The CDR3 here is CASSQDPNSGSFYEQYF. The CDR3 nucleotides read TGCGCCAGCAGCCAAGACCCAAATAGCGGGAGTTTCTACGAGCAGTACTTC.